These T cell receptor beta chains were read from a single sample in a study of CD8+CD57+ T cells in acquired aplastic anemia. TCRdb re-called the reads with MiXCR, one entry per CDR3 protein. Counted here are about half a million distinct CDR3 sequences, around a third occurring once; the ten biggest clones make up roughly 0.8%. The sequenced material came from sorted CD4+, CD8+, or CD8+CD57+ T cells (not recorded which) from PBMCs. Receptors were obtained from a human donor with aplastic anemia. The conserved cysteine and the conserved F or W are not part of the CDR3 here. D genes are given only for firm matches.

J: TRBJ1-4
D: NA
V: TRBV2
CDR3: ASSKVSGEKLF

J: TRBJ2-3
D: TRBD2
V: TRBV7-6
CDR3: ASSSGLVGGTDTQY

J: TRBJ1-2
D: NA
V: TRBV24-1
CDR3: ATSDSGRMYGYT

J: TRBJ2-1
D: TRBD1
V: TRBV7-2
CDR3: ASSRDRGLGEQF

J: TRBJ1-1
D: NA
V: TRBV29-1
CDR3: SVGGGDTEAF

J: TRBJ2-1
D: NA
V: TRBV25-1
CDR3: ASSEPWAITNNEQF

J: TRBJ2-2
D: NA
V: TRBV25-1
CDR3: ASSDLGGTGELF

J: TRBJ2-5
D: TRBD2
V: TRBV25-1
CDR3: ASSQGSGSRSETQY

J: TRBJ1-5
D: NA
V: TRBV28
CDR3: ASSLYRPNQPQH

J: TRBJ1-2
D: NA
V: TRBV19
CDR3: ASRPDLQLGYT

J: TRBJ1-1
D: TRBD1
V: TRBV6-2/TRBV6-3
CDR3: ASNGDRAEAF

J: TRBJ2-1
D: TRBD2
V: TRBV6-4
CDR3: ASTVTSGTPNEQF

J: TRBJ1-4
D: NA
V: TRBV7-8
CDR3: ASGIGRINEELF

J: TRBJ2-3
D: NA
V: TRBV3-1
CDR3: ASRARLSTDTQY

J: TRBJ1-6
D: NA
V: TRBV7-9
CDR3: ASSPSTSGSPLH

J: TRBJ1-6
D: TRBD1
V: TRBV19
CDR3: ASRVTGEENSPLH

J: TRBJ1-3
D: NA
V: TRBV19
CDR3: ASRVLKPSGNTIY

J: TRBJ2-5
D: NA
V: TRBV12-3/TRBV12-4
CDR3: ASRTGQQKTQY

J: TRBJ1-1
D: NA
V: TRBV6-1
CDR3: ASSDRGPNTEAF

J: TRBJ1-2
D: NA
V: TRBV2
CDR3: AHDSASCEKQGLNGYT

J: TRBJ2-7
D: NA
V: TRBV10-1
CDR3: ASSLASGSLIEQY

J: TRBJ2-3
D: NA
V: TRBV7-3
CDR3: ASAAGTTDTQY

J: TRBJ1-2
D: NA
V: TRBV15
CDR3: ATSSPGIYGYT

J: TRBJ1-2
D: NA
V: TRBV6-5
CDR3: ASSYTDSHHGYT

J: TRBJ2-1
D: TRBD2
V: TRBV29-1
CDR3: SAIQRTSGTGEQF